The source of this T cell receptor beta chain is a study of blood T cells in healthy people across ages. Across the whole study: Capture by template switching was about one barcoded beta molecule per two T cells.

Every sample yielded at least 6 million isolated PBMCs. This CDR3 has 11 residues. CDR1 is ENHRY and CDR2 is SYGVKD in the germline V gene. Trimming removed 5 bases from V and 10 bases from J; junction bases left unmatched: 2. Together with a sample-barcoded 5' primer, a J-beta primer mix was included in a second PCR lasting about 7 to 12 cycles. TCRdb called the 5' RACE reads again in MiXCR, with one record for every CDR3 protein. Counted here are around 400,000 distinct CDR3 sequences, about 55% occurring once; the ten biggest clones make up about 54%. The V call is TRBV10-3, the J call TRBJ2-1; 7 bases align to TRBD2. Sequences were obtained from blood. The TCR comes from a man aged 55 to 70 in good health. The CDR3, as DNA: TGTGCCATCAGTCTAGCGGCGGAGCAGTTCTTC. Protein sequence: CAISLAAEQFF.